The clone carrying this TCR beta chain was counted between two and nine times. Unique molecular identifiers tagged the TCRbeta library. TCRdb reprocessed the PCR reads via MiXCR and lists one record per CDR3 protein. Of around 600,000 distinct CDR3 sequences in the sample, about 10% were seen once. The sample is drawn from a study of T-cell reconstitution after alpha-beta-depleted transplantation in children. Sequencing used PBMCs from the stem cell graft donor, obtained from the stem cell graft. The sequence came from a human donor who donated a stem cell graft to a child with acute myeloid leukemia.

CDR3 protein: CASATGAGTYEQYF. The CDR3 nucleotides read TGTGCCAGCGCGACCGGCGCAGGGACCTACGAGCAGTACTTC. V usage is TRBV14 and J usage is TRBJ2-7, with a tentative D call TRBD1 (5 bases). The V end lost 8 bases, the J end lost 2 bases, and 16 bases lay between the germline ends. Germline CDR1 and CDR2: SGHDN and FVKESK. The CDR3 has 14 amino acids.